The 7 T cell receptor beta chains in this list originate from one sample, sequenced in a study of vaccination effects on CD4 cells after COVID-19. For these TCRs, the target antigens are not known. Profiled with immunoSEQ multiplex PCR; TCRdb holds only in-frame clones, not every one. Of approximately 20,000 clones detected, roughly 73% appear once; the ten largest clones hold 26%. Before sequencing, viral peptide pools were used by the ViraFEST assay to expand antigen-specific CD4+ T cells. Once cultured for 10 to 11 days, the cells underwent separation to obtain CD4+ T cells. Vaccinated participants had no history of SARS-CoV-2 infection and tested negative for nucleocapsid antibodies. Sequencing used CD4+ T cells from PBMCs cultured with HCoV-NL63 spike peptides, obtained before COVID-19 vaccination. The receptor source for this set is a human donor who received a COVID-19 vaccine.

In DNA form, the CDR3 reads TGTGCCAGCAGTAGGACAGGCGTCAATCAGCCCCAGCATTTT. This gives the protein CASSRTGVNQPQHF. The chain links TRBV6-5 to TRBJ1-5, with 7 bases identical to TRBD1. This CDR3 spans 14 amino acids. V shed 5 bases, J shed 3 bases, and the junction held 4 bases outside the gene matches. CDR1 and CDR2 (germline): MNHEY, SVGAGI.

V gene TRBV19 combines with J gene TRBJ2-6, with D unresolved. The CDR3 is 17 amino acids. Trimming shortened V by 2 bases and J by 2 bases, and 13 bases separated the two germline ends. Germline V gene data show CDR1 as LNHDA and CDR2 as SQIVND (reference sequence). CDR3 residues: CASSINNGVTGANVLTF. The CDR3 DNA is TGTGCCAGTAGTATAAATAATGGGGTCACTGGGGCCAACGTCCTGACTTTC.

This chain joins TRBV7-2 and TRBJ2-7; tentatively, D is TRBD2 (5 bases). The CDR3 contains 12 residues. Germline V CDR1 and CDR2: SGHTA, FQGNSA. The ends were cut back, 5 bases at V and 6 bases at J, with 11 bases in the middle. The CDR3 loop reads CASSATGFEQYF. In DNA form, the CDR3 reads TGTGCCAGCAGCGCGACGGGGTTCGAGCAGTACTTC. The full variable domain, completed using reference TRBV7-2 and TRBJ2-7, is GAGVSQSPSNKVTEKGKDVELRCDPISGHTALYWYRQSLGQGLEFLIYFQGNSAPDKSGLPSDRFSAERTGGSVSTLTIQRTQQEDSAVYLCASSATGFEQYFGPGTRLTVT.

The chain uses TRBV11-3 and TRBJ2-1; the match to TRBD2 covers 8 bases. V dropped 0 bases and J dropped 7; count of bases not matched to a gene: 8. CDR3 length: 16 amino acids. CDR1 is SGHNT, CDR2 YENEEA, per germline. The CDR3 DNA sequence: TGTGCCAGCAGCTTAGATGGACGGGAGGGCCAGAATGAGCAGTTCTTC. This sequence encodes CASSLDGREGQNEQFF.

This clone occurred once. V usage is TRBV6-6 and J usage is TRBJ1-2; 7 nucleotides agree with TRBD1. This CDR3 spans 14 amino acids. From germline, CDR1 is MNHNY and CDR2 SVGAGI (reference sequence). Trimming removed 4 bases from V and 8 bases from J; junction bases left unmatched: 10. CDR3 sequence (DNA): TGTGCCAGCAGTTCGAGACAGGGTAGAGAGGGCTACACCTTC. It translates to CASSSRQGREGYTF.

This clone was seen only a few times. This chain links TRBV19 with TRBJ1-3, with unresolved D. CDR1 is LNHDA and CDR2 is SQIVND in the germline V gene (reference sequence). The CDR3 contains 15 residues. V gave up 5 bases and J gave up 0 bases, with 11 bases separating them. CDR3 in amino acids: CASSSVAYSGNTIYF. For the CDR3, the DNA is TGTGCCAGTAGTTCCGTGGCCTACTCTGGAAACACCATATATTTT. The full variable domain, rest sourced from reference TRBV19 and TRBJ1-3, is DGGITQSPKYLFRKEGQNVTLSCEQNLNHDAMYWYRQDPGQGLRLIYYSQIVNDFQKGDIAEGYSVSREKKESFPLTVTSAQKNPTAFYLCASSSVAYSGNTIYFGEGSWLTVV.

The rearrangement uses TRBV7-9 and TRBJ2-1, with D maybe TRBD1 (7 bases). CDR1 is SEHNR, CDR2 FQNEAQ, per germline (reference sequence). Trimming shortened V by 5 bases and J by 5 bases, and 16 bases separated the two germline ends. The CDR3 extends over 15 amino acids. The CDR3 nucleotides read TGTGCCAGCAGCCGCGGGACTGACAGGGACAATGAGCAGTTCTTC. This codes for CASSRGTDRDNEQFF.